This entry features one TCR beta chain sequence. As processed by the authors: Estimation of nucleated cell counts was performed using reference gene primer amplification. Libraries were prepared by immunoSEQ multiplex PCR; TCRdb keeps only in-frame clonotypes and omits some of them. D and trimming were read from the DNA, whereas the V and J calls and clone size are those reported in that table. In the table there are about 180,000 clones, roughly 86% of which are singletons. These data come from a study of blood T cell repertoires in COVID-19. In the study overall: Acute-phase and convalescent COVID-19 samples originated in the United States, Italy and Spain. The analysed material was cDNA or gDNA that came from T cells, B-cell-depleted T cells, or PBMCs.

Germline CDR1 is LNHDA and CDR2 is SQIVND (reference sequence). This CDR3 comprises 15 residues. V lost 5 bases and J lost 0; bases outside the gene matches: 2. This clonotype was sampled from a woman in her twenties or thirties with active or convalescent COVID-19. The genes are TRBV19 and TRBJ2-1; 9 bases map to TRBD2. The sample was peripheral blood. CDR3 nucleotide sequence: TGTGCCAGTAGTCCGACTAGCGGCTCCTACAATGAGCAGTTCTTC. Translated, it gives CASSPTSGSYNEQFF.